These T cell receptor beta chains were read from a single sample in a study of shared clonotypes between healthy human individuals. Measured with immunoSEQ multiplex PCR; TCRdb has only the in-frame clones, and not every one. The sample consists of hundreds of thousands of clones, 95% to 98% of them appearing once. Material: naive CD8+ T cells sorted from blood. These receptors came from a man aged 30-40 years in good health. CDR3s include the opening cysteine and the closing phenylalanine or tryptophan. Fields, in order: CDR3 length, clone size, V gene, J gene, D gene, CDR3 protein, CDR3 DNA. The D gene is left open where the match is weak. The size entry is marked missing in some rows and otherwise reads once, few, many or a size class.

length: 17; size: -; V: TRBV4-3; J: TRBJ2-7; D: -; CDR3: CASSQDPLGTFSYEQYF; DNA: TGCGCCAGCAGCCAAGATCCCCTCGGGACATTCTCCTACGAGCAGTACTTC
length: 14; size: few; V: TRBV7-9; J: TRBJ2-3; D: TRBD1; CDR3: CASSLVTGADTQYF; DNA: TGTGCCAGCAGCTTAGTAACAGGGGCAGATACGCAGTATTTT
length: 13; size: -; V: TRBV6-5; J: TRBJ1-1; D: -; CDR3: CASYFDSYTEAFF; DNA: TGTGCCAGCTATTTCGACAGTTACACTGAAGCTTTCTTT
length: 14; size: -; V: TRBV28; J: TRBJ1-5; D: -; CDR3: CASSLRDNDQPQHF; DNA: TGTGCCAGCAGTTTGCGGGACAACGATCAGCCCCAGCATTTT
length: 17; size: -; V: TRBV15; J: TRBJ2-1; D: TRBD2; CDR3: CATRLPPGTSGSNEQFF; DNA: TGTGCCACCAGGTTACCCCCCGGGACTAGCGGGAGCAATGAGCAGTTCTTC
length: 17; size: -; V: TRBV18; J: TRBJ2-7; D: TRBD1; CDR3: CASSLGRFSTGVYEQYF; DNA: TGTGCCAGCTCACTAGGGCGGTTCTCAACAGGGGTATACGAGCAGTACTTC
length: 14; size: -; V: TRBV4-1; J: TRBJ2-7; D: -; CDR3: CASSLRVAAYEQYF; DNA: TGCGCCAGCAGCCTTCGGGTAGCGGCCTACGAGCAGTACTTC
length: 14; size: -; V: TRBV29-1; J: TRBJ2-7; D: TRBD2; CDR3: CSVLPASGSYEQYF; DNA: TGCAGCGTTTTGCCAGCTAGCGGGAGTTACGAGCAGTACTTC
length: 15; size: -; V: TRBV2; J: TRBJ2-5; D: TRBD2; CDR3: CASSERGGVNRSQYF; DNA: TGTGCCAGCAGTGAACGGGGGGGCGTGAACCGGTCCCAGTACTTC
length: 13; size: -; V: TRBV7-9; J: TRBJ2-2; D: -; CDR3: CASSLSETGELFF; DNA: TGTGCCAGCAGCTTATCAGAGACCGGGGAGCTGTTTTTT